A single sample is the source of the 11 T cell receptor beta chains below, sequenced in a study of cytomegalovirus exposure and HLA in healthy donors. PCR involved 60 Vbeta and 13 Jbeta primers. Sequencing used immunoSEQ multiplex PCR; TCRdb keeps in-frame clones, though not all of them. The sample holds tens of thousands of clones, around 78% seen once. Specimen: PBMCs. All receptors come from a male donor in good health and CMV-seropositive.

The genes are TRBV6-5 and TRBJ1-1; perhaps TRBD1 as D (6 bases). CDR3 length: 12 residues. Trimming pared 5 bases from V and 11 bases from J, leaving 15 bases between. CDR1 and CDR2 (germline): MNHEY, SVGAGI. The CDR3, as DNA: TGTGCCAGCAGTCTCCCCCCAGGGGTGGCTTTCTTT. It encodes CASSLPPGVAFF.

By share, this clone counts as medium-sized. The chain links TRBV5-1 to TRBJ1-1, with D possibly being TRBD1 (6 bases). V dropped 3 bases and J dropped 4 bases, with 13 bases sitting between them. Germline V lookup: CDR1 SGHRS, CDR2 YFSETQ. CDR3 length: 14 amino acids. CDR3 region: CASSSEQGRTEAFF. CDR3 DNA: TGCGCCAGCAGCTCCGAACAGGGACGCACTGAAGCTTTCTTT.

This chain connects TRBV6-4 to TRBJ1-1, with D unclear. The CDR3 is made up of 13 amino acids. From germline, CDR1 is MRHNA and CDR2 SNTAGT. The germline V and J ends were trimmed by 6 bases and 1 base, with 9 bases remaining between them. The DNA of the CDR3 is TGTGCCAGCAGGGCCTCGAAGAACACTGAAGCTTTCTTT. This encodes CASRASKNTEAFF.

The chain employs TRBV7-8 and TRBJ2-1, with a tentative D call TRBD1 (5 bases). Germline CDR1 and CDR2: SGHVS and FQNEAQ. The length of the CDR3 is 15 residues. The germline V and J ends were trimmed by 5 bases and 4 bases, with 15 bases remaining between them. The DNA for the CDR3 is TGTGCCAGCAGCGCACGGTTGACAGTTTACAATGAGCAGTTCTTC. Its translation is CASSARLTVYNEQFF.

Points on this clone: Relative to the germline gene, one junction end is altered; a read error may explain this. The J gene is TRBJ2-1, the V gene TRBV4-1; TRBD2 agrees at 11 bases. This CDR3 has 16 amino acids. Germline values: CDR1 MGHRA, CDR2 YSYEKL. CDR3 residues: CASSLRTSGRYNGQFF. CDR3 DNA: TGCGCCAGCAGCCTAAGGACTAGCGGGCGTTACAATGGGCAGTTCTTC.

The chain links TRBV28 to TRBJ2-3; 10 bases fit TRBD2. Germline V CDR1 and CDR2: MDHEN, SYDVKM. This CDR3 has 14 amino acids. With V trimmed by 8 bases and J by 3 bases, 5 bases remained unmatched. CDR3 protein: CASAPSGRTDTQYF. The CDR3 region has the DNA TGTGCCAGCGCTCCTAGCGGGAGAACAGATACGCAGTATTTT.

This clone was observed a few times. The chain recombines TRBV28 with TRBJ2-1, with D possibly being TRBD2 (6 bases). V was shortened by 5 bases and J by 6 bases, with 20 bases between the two germline ends. CDR3 length equals 16 residues. Germline V lookup: CDR1 MDHEN, CDR2 SYDVKM. The CDR3 reads CASSRGNRDSPNEQFF. In DNA, the CDR3 is TGTGCCAGCAGTCGAGGAAACCGGGACTCGCCCAATGAGCAGTTCTTC.

This clone was seen only a few times. The V gene is TRBV25-1, the J gene TRBJ2-1; 9 positions match TRBD1. Germline V CDR1 and CDR2: MGHDK, SYGVNS. V gave up 4 bases and J gave up 10 bases; unmatched junction bases: 5. The CDR3 loop spans 13 amino acids. The CDR3 spells CASSVTGGREQFF. DNA of the CDR3: TGTGCCAGCAGTGTTACAGGGGGCCGGGAGCAGTTCTTC.

The chain combines TRBV4-1 with TRBJ2-6; TRBD2 might be the D (6 bases). The germline gives CDR1 MGHRA, CDR2 YSYEKL. The ends were cut back, 0 bases at V and 2 bases at J, with 8 bases in the middle. The CDR3 runs to 16 residues. CDR3 DNA sequence: TGCGCCAGCAGCCAAGATGGAGGGACTGGGGCCAACGTCCTGACTTTC. Protein product: CASSQDGGTGANVLTF.

V and J are TRBV9 and TRBJ2-1, with 8 positions matching TRBD2. CDR3 size: 15 residues. Germline CDR1 SGDLS, CDR2 YYNGEE. The junction had 12 bases not matched to a gene; V was cut back by 4 bases and J by 9 bases. CDR3 in amino acids: CASSSQGLEHGEQFF. In nucleotides, the CDR3 is TGTGCCAGCAGCTCGCAGGGACTAGAACACGGTGAGCAGTTCTTC.

The genes are TRBV7-2 and TRBJ2-7; D unclear. The ends were cut back, 3 bases at V and 0 bases at J, with 6 bases in the middle. The CDR3 runs 13 residues. Germline V gives CDR1 SGHTA, CDR2 FQGNSA. CDR3 sequence: CASSFSTSYEQYF. CDR3 DNA sequence: TGTGCCAGCAGCTTCAGTACCTCCTACGAGCAGTACTTC.